This T cell receptor (beta chain) was captured in a study of beta chain features in type 1 diabetes. Study observations and caveats: Within each of all four CD4+ subsets, Type 1 diabetes patients had TCRB CDR3s that were moderately but significantly shorter.

This clone has more than one count but fewer than ten. Its target is unknown. Reverse transcription of all isolated RNA meant that expressed TCRB transcripts were sequenced. The table came from immunoSEQ multiplex PCR; TCRdb's copy has only in-frame clones and leaves some out. The sample has some 300,000 clones, 7% to 9% seen once. The germline V gene has CDR1 SGHVS and CDR2 FQNEAQ. This CDR3 has 15 residues. With 5 bases clipped from V and 9 bases from J, the junction kept 15 bases outside the gene matches. The receptor was derived from a woman under 30 in good health. The chain combines TRBV7-8 with TRBJ2-5, with 7 bases lining up with TRBD2. Material: central memory CD4+ T cells from blood. In DNA form, the CDR3 reads TGTGCCAGCAGCCCCTCGGGGGGTCTTGGGGGGTCCCAGTACTTC. Its protein is CASSPSGGLGGSQYF.